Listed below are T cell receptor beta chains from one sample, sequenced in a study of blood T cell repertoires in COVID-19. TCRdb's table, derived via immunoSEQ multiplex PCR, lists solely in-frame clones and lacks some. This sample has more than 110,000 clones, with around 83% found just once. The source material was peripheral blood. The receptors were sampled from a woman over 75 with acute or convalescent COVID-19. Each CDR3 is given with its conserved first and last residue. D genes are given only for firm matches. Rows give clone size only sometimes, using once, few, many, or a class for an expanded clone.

cdr3_nt: TGTGCCAGCAGATTTGGGCCTCAAGAGACCCAGTACTTC
cdr3_aa: CASRFGPQETQYF
d_call: .
cdr3_length: 13
v_call: TRBV6-5
clone_size: once
j_call: TRBJ2-5

cdr3_nt: TGTGCCAGCAGTACCCAGCGGGCGGGTGCAGATACGCAGTATTTT
cdr3_aa: CASSTQRAGADTQYF
d_call: .
cdr3_length: 15
v_call: TRBV28
clone_size: .
j_call: TRBJ2-3

cdr3_nt: TGTGCCAGCATCCTCAGGGGGTACAATCAGCCCCAGCATTTT
cdr3_aa: CASILRGYNQPQHF
d_call: TRBD1
cdr3_length: 14
v_call: TRBV6-5
clone_size: .
j_call: TRBJ1-5

cdr3_nt: TGCGCCAGCAGTAAACCGGGACTAGCGGGAGGTGAGCAGTTCTTC
cdr3_aa: CASSKPGLAGGEQFF
d_call: TRBD2
cdr3_length: 15
v_call: TRBV10-1
clone_size: few
j_call: TRBJ2-1

cdr3_nt: TGTGCCAGCAGCTTCGGGATATTCGGGATGAACACTGAAGCTTTCTTT
cdr3_aa: CASSFGIFGMNTEAFF
d_call: .
cdr3_length: 16
v_call: TRBV5-4
clone_size: .
j_call: TRBJ1-1

cdr3_nt: TGTGCCAGCAGTTCCAGACTAGCGGGAGTATCTCTCTACAATGAGCAGTTCTTC
cdr3_aa: CASSSRLAGVSLYNEQFF
d_call: TRBD2
cdr3_length: 18
v_call: TRBV28
clone_size: .
j_call: TRBJ2-1

cdr3_nt: TGTGCCATCAGGGGGACTTTTGGAAACACCATATATTTT
cdr3_aa: CAIRGTFGNTIYF
d_call: .
cdr3_length: 13
v_call: TRBV10-3
clone_size: few
j_call: TRBJ1-3

cdr3_nt: TGCGCCAGCAGCCAGTGGGGACAGGGGGCTTCGTCGTACGAGCAGTACTTC
cdr3_aa: CASSQWGQGASSYEQYF
d_call: TRBD1
cdr3_length: 17
v_call: TRBV4-1
clone_size: few
j_call: TRBJ2-7

cdr3_nt: TGTGCCAGCAGCCTAGACCCCCGTGAAAAACTGTTTTTT
cdr3_aa: CASSLDPREKLFF
d_call: .
cdr3_length: 13
v_call: TRBV11-2
clone_size: .
j_call: TRBJ1-4

cdr3_nt: TGTGCCTCCAGATGGTCCGAGCAGTACTTC
cdr3_aa: CASRWSEQYF
d_call: .
cdr3_length: 10
v_call: TRBV6-5
clone_size: once
j_call: TRBJ2-7

cdr3_nt: TGTGCCAGCAGTGTGGAGCCCGACACTGAAGCTTTCTTT
cdr3_aa: CASSVEPDTEAFF
d_call: .
cdr3_length: 13
v_call: TRBV2
clone_size: .
j_call: TRBJ1-1

cdr3_nt: TGTGCCAGCAGTTTTAGCGGGGGTCCGGCCGGGGAGCTGTTTTTT
cdr3_aa: CASSFSGGPAGELFF
d_call: TRBD2
cdr3_length: 15
v_call: TRBV6-5
clone_size: .
j_call: TRBJ2-2

cdr3_nt: TGTGCCAGCTCACAGGCCGCAGGGTTGAACACTGAAGCTTTCTTT
cdr3_aa: CASSQAAGLNTEAFF
d_call: .
cdr3_length: 15
v_call: TRBV18
clone_size: .
j_call: TRBJ1-1